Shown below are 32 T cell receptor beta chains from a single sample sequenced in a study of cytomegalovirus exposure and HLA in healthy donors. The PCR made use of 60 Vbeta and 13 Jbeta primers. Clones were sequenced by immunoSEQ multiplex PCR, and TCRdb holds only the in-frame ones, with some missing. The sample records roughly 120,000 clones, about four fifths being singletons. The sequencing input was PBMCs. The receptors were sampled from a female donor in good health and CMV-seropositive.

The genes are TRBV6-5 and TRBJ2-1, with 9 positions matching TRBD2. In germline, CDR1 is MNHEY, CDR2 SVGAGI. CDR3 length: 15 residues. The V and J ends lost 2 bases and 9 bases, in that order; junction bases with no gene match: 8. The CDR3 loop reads CASSYGRGGKSEQFF. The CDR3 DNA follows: TGTGCCAGCAGTTACGGGCGGGGGGGCAAAAGTGAGCAGTTCTTC.

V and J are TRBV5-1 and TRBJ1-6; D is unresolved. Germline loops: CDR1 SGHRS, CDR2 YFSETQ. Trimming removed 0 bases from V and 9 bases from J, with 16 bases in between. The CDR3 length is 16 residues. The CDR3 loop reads CASSLAPGRIGSPLHF. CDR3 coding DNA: TGCGCCAGCAGCTTGGCTCCGGGGAGGATCGGTTCACCCCTCCACTTT.

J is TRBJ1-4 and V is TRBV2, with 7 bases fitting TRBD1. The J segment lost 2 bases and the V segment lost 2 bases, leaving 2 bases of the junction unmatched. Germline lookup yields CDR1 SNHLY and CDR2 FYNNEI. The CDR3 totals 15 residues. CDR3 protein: CASSEQGGTNEKLFF. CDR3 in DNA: TGTGCCAGCAGTGAACAAGGGGGCACTAATGAAAAACTGTTTTTT.

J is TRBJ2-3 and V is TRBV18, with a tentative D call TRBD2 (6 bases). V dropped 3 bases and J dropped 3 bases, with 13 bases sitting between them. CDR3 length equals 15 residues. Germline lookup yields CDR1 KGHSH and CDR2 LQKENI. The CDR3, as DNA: TGTGCCAGCTCACCCCCGGGACTGTATACAGATACGCAGTATTTT. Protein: CASSPPGLYTDTQYF.

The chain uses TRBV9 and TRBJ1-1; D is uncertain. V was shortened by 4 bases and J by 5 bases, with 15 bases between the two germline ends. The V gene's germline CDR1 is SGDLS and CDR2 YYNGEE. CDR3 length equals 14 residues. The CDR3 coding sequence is TGTGCCAGCAGCCCCCAAGTGTCGCGAACTGAAGCTTTCTTT. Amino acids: CASSPQVSRTEAFF.

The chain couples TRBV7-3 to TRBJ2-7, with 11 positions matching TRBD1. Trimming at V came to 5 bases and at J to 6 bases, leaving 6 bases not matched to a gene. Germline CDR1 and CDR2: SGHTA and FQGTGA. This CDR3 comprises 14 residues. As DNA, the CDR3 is TGTGCCAGCAGCCCGAGGACAGGGGGCCGCGAGCAGTACTTC. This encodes CASSPRTGGREQYF.

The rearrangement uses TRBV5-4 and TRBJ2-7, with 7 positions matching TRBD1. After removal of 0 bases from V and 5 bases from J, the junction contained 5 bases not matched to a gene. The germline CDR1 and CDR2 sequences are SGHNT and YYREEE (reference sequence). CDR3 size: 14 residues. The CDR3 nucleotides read TGTGCCAGCAGCTTGGACAGGGGAGTGGACGAGCAGTACTTC. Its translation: CASSLDRGVDEQYF.

The CDR3 protein is CASSLSSGTYNEQFF. The CDR3, as DNA: TGTGCCAGCAGCTTAAGTTCAGGGACTTACAATGAGCAGTTCTTC. This chain links TRBV11-2 with TRBJ2-1, with a tentative D call TRBD2 (6 bases). The length of the CDR3 is 15 residues. V was shortened by 2 bases and J by 4 bases, with 12 bases between the two germline ends. CDR1 SGHAT and CDR2 FQNNGV come from the germline V gene.

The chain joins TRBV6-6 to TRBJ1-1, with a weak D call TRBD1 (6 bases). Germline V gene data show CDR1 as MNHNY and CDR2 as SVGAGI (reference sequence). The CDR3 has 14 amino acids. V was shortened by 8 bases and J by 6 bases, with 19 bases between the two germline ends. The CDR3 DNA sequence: TGTGCCAGCCCCAGGCGATCAGGGGACCCTGAAGCTTTCTTT. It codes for CASPRRSGDPEAFF.

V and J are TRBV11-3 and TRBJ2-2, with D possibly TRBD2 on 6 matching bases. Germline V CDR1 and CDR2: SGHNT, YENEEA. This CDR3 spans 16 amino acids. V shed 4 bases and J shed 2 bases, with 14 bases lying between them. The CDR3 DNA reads TGTGCCAGCAGCTCCTCCAGCGGGCACAACACCGGGGAGCTGTTTTTT. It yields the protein CASSSSSGHNTGELFF.

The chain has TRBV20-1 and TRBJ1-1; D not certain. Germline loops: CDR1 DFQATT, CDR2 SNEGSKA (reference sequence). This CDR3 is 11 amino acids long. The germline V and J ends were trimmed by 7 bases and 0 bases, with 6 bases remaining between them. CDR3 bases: TGCAGTGTAGTGATGAACACTGAAGCTTTCTTT. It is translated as CSVVMNTEAFF.

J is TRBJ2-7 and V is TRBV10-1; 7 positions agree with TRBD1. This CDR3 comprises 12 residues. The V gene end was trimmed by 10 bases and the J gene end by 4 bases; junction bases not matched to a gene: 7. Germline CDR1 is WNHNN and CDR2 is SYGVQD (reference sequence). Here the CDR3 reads CANPTGPYEQYF. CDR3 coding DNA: TGCGCCAACCCGACAGGGCCGTACGAGCAGTACTTC.

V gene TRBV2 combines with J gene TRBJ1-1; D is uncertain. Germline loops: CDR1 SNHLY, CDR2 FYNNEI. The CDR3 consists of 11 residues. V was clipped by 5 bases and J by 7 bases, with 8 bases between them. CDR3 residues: CASSSLFEAFF. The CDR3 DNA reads TGTGCCAGCAGTTCCCTCTTTGAAGCTTTCTTT. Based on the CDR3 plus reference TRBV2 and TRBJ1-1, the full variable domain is EPEVTQTPSHQVTQMGQEVILRCVPISNHLYFYWYRQILGQKVEFLVSFYNNEISEKSEIFDDQFSVERPDGSNFTLKIRSTKLEDSAMYFCASSSLFEAFFGQGTRLTVV.

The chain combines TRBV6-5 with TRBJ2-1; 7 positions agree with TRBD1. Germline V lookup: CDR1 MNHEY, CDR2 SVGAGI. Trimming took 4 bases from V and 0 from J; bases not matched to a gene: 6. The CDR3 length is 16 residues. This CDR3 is CASSSPRTGSYNEQFF. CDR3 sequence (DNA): TGTGCCAGCAGTTCGCCACGGACAGGCTCCTACAATGAGCAGTTCTTC.

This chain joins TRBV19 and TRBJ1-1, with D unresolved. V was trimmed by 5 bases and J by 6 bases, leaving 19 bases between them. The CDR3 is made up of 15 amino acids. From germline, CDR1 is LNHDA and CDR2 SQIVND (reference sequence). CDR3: CASSLRGRLESEAFF. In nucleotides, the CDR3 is TGTGCCAGTAGTTTAAGAGGGCGACTTGAGTCTGAAGCTTTCTTT.

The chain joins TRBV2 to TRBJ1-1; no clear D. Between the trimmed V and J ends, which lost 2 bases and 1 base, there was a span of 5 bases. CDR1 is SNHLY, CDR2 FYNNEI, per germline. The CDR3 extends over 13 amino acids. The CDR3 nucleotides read TGTGCCAGCAGTGAACCGGGGAACACTGAAGCTTTCTTT. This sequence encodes CASSEPGNTEAFF.

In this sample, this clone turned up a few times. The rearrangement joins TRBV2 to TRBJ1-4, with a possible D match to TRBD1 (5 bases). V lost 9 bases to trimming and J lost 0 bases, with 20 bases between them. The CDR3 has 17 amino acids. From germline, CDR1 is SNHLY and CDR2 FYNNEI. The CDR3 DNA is TGTGCCAGTTTAATAAGGACACCCTCGGCAACTAATGAAAAACTGTTTTTT. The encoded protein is CASLIRTPSATNEKLFF. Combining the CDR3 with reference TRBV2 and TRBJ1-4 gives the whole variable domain EPEVTQTPSHQVTQMGQEVILRCVPISNHLYFYWYRQILGQKVEFLVSFYNNEISEKSEIFDDQFSVERPDGSNFTLKIRSTKLEDSAMYFCASLIRTPSATNEKLFFGSGTQLSVL.

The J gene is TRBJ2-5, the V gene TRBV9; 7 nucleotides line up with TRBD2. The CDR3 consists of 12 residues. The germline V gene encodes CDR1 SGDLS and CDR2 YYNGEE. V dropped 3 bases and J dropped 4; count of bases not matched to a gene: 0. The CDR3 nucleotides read TGTGCCAGCAGCGCTAGCGGAGAGACCCAGTACTTC. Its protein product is CASSASGETQYF.

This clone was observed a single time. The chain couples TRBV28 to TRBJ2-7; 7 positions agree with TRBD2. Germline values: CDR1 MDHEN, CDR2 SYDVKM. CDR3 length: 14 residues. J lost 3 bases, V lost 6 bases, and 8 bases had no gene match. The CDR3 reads CASSQGTGGYEQYF. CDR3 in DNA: TGTGCCAGCAGCCAGGGAACGGGGGGCTACGAGCAGTACTTC.

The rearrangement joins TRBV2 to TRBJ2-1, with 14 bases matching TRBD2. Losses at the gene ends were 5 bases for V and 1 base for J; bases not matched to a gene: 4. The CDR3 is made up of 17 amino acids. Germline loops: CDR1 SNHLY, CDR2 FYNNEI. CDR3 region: CASSWTSGGISYNEQFF. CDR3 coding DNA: TGTGCCAGCAGTTGGACTAGCGGGGGGATTTCCTACAATGAGCAGTTCTTC.

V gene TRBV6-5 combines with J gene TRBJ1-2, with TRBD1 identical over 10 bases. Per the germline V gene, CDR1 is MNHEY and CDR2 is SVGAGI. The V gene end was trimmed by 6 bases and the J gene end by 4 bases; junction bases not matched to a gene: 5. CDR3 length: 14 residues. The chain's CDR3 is CASRGTGDSYGYTF. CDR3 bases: TGTGCCAGCAGGGGGACAGGGGACAGCTATGGCTACACCTTC.

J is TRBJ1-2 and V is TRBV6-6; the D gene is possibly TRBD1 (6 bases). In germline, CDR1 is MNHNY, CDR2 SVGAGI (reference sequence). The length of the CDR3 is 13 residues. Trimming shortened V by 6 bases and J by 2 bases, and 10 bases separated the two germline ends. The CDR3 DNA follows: TGTGCCAGCAGCCGAACAGGGAACTATGGCTACACCTTC. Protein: CASSRTGNYGYTF.

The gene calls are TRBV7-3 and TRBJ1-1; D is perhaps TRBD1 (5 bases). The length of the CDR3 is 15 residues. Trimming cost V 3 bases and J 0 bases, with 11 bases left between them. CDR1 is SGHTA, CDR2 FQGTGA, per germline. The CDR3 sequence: CASSLDDSMNTEAFF. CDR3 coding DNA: TGTGCCAGCAGCTTGGACGACAGCATGAACACTGAAGCTTTCTTT. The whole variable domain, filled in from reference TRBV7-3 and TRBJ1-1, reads GAGVSQTPSNKVTEKGKYVELRCDPISGHTALYWYRQSLGQGPEFLIYFQGTGAADDSGLPNDRFFAVRPEGSVSTLKIQRTERGDSAVYLCASSLDDSMNTEAFFGQGTRLTVV.

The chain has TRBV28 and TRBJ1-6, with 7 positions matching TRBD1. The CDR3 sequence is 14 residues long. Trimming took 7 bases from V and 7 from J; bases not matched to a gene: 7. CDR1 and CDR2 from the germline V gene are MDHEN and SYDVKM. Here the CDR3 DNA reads TGTGCCAGCACCCTGGACAGGTTCAATTCACCCCTCCACTTT. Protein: CASTLDRFNSPLHF.

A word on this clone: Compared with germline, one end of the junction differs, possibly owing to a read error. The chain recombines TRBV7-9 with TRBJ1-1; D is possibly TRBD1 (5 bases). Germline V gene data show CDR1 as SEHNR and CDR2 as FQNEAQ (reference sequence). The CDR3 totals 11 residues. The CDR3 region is CSSRAVTEAFF. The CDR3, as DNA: TGTTCCAGCAGGGCAGTCACTGAAGCTTTCTTT.

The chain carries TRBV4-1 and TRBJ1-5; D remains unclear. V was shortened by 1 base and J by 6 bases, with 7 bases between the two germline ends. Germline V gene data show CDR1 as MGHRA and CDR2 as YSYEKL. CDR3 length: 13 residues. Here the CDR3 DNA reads TGCGCCAGCAGCCAAGCGCGAGCTCAGCCCCAGCATTTT. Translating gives CASSQARAQPQHF.

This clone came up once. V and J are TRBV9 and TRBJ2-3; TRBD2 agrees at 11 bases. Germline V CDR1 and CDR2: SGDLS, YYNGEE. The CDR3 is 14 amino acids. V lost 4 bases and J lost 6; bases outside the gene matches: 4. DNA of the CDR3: TGTGCCAGCAGCTATACTAGCGGGGGCGATACGCAGTATTTT. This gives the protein CASSYTSGGDTQYF.

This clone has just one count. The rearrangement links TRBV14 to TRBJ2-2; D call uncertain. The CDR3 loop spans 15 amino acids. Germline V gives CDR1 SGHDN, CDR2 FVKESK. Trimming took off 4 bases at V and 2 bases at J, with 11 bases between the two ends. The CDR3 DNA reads TGTGCCAGCAGCCCCACCGGTAATAACACCGGGGAGCTGTTTTTT. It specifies CASSPTGNNTGELFF.

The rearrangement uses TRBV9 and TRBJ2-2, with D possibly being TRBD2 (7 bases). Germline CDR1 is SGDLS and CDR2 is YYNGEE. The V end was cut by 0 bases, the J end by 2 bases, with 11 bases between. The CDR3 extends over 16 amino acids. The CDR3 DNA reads TGTGCCAGCAGCGTAGGGGGGGGGCCAAACACCGGGGAGCTGTTTTTT. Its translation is CASSVGGGPNTGELFF.

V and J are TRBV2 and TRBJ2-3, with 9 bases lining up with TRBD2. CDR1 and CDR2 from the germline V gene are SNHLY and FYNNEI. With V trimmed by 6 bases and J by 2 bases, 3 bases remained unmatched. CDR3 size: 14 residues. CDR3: CASSWTSVTDTQYF. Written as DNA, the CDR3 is TGTGCCAGCAGCTGGACTAGCGTCACAGATACGCAGTATTTT.

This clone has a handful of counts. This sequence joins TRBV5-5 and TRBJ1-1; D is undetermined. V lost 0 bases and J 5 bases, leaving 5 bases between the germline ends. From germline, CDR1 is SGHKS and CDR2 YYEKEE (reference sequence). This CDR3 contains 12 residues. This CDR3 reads CASSLEQTEAFF. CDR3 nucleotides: TGTGCCAGCAGCTTGGAACAGACTGAAGCTTTCTTT.

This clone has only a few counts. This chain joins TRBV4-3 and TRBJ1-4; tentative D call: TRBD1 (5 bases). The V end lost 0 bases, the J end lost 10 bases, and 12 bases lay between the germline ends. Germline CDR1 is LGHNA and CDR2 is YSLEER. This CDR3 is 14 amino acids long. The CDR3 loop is CASSQDWGEAKLFF. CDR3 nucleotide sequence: TGCGCCAGCAGCCAAGATTGGGGGGAGGCAAAACTGTTTTTT.